This passage covers 2 T cell receptor beta chains from one sample sequenced in a study of T cell responses to AZD1222 COVID-19 vaccine. Clones were read by immunoSEQ multiplex PCR, and TCRdb kept only the in-frame ones, dropping some. The sample shows 97,000 or so clones, roughly 92% of them seen only once. The sequencing used peripheral blood, collected 28 days after the second AZD1222 dose. Receptors originate from an adult who received the AZD1222 COVID-19 vaccine.

J is TRBJ2-3 and V is TRBV6-6, with D possibly matching TRBD1 (6 bases). Trimming took off 7 bases at V and 5 bases at J, with 13 bases between the two ends. Germline CDR1 MNHNY, CDR2 SVGAGI (reference sequence). This CDR3 comprises 13 residues. The CDR3 region is CASTYPGVDTQYF. The CDR3 DNA reads as TGTGCCAGCACCTACCCAGGGGTAGATACGCAGTATTTT.

Note on this clone: A read error may produce the germline difference seen at one junction end. Other DNA sequences in this sample translate to the same CDR3. The rearrangement links TRBV3-1 (or the pseudogene TRBV3-2) to TRBJ2-7, with 7 bases that match TRBD1. CDR1 is LGHDT, CDR2 YNNKEL, per germline (reference sequence). The CDR3 has 14 amino acids. The CDR3 sequence: CASSHRQGSYEQYF. As DNA, the CDR3 is TGCGCCAGCAGCCATAGACAGGGATCCTACGAGCAGTACTTC.